The entry below describes one TCR beta chain. As yet, its antigen is unknown. The data were obtained in a study of identical twins. CDR1 DFQATT and CDR2 SNEGSKA come from the germline V gene (reference sequence). The CDR3 is made up of 13 amino acids. V lost 6 bases and J 0 bases, leaving 12 bases between the germline ends. One entry per CDR3 protein, called by TCRdb with MiXCR from the 5' RACE reads. The table shows 1.5 million to 2 million distinct CDR3 sequences, with about 31% occurring only once. Study-wide points: The study based its conclusions on cross-sectional statistical analysis and did not follow the same donors. Insertions were reduced in abundant cord blood beta clonotypes but not in memory repertoires.

V and J are TRBV20-1 and TRBJ2-7; maybe TRBD2 (5 bases). The sequence was collected from a newborn girl in good health. Sample: cord blood. This CDR3 is CSASRRLSYEQYF. CDR3 in DNA: TGCAGTGCATCCAGGAGGCTCTCCTACGAGCAGTACTTC.